The 32 T cell receptor beta chains below were found in one sample sequenced in a study of neurological immune-mediated disorders. TCRdb itself ran the 5' RACE reads through MiXCR, one entry per CDR3 protein. Of 93,000 or so distinct CDR3 sequences in the sample, about a tenth were seen once. Time point in this sample: longitudinal time-point 3. The material sequenced was PBMCs. Receptors originate from a female donor with HTLV-1-associated myelopathy (HAM/TSP).

The chain employs TRBV12-3 or TRBV12-4 and TRBJ2-5; 7 bases line up with TRBD1. V was clipped by 6 bases and J by 2 bases; unmatched bases: 27. The CDR3 has 21 amino acids. Written as DNA, the CDR3 is TGTGCCAGCAGACCACCCGGAGAGGGGACAGAGGGCTTTTGGCGTCAAGAGACCCAGTACTTC. The encoded protein is CASRPPGEGTEGFWRQETQYF.

This clonotype was recorded at least ten times. The genes are TRBV9 and TRBJ2-1; D is undetermined. Per germline, CDR1 SGDLS and CDR2 YYNGEE. The CDR3 contains 16 residues. With 0 bases removed from V and 4 bases from J, the gap between germline ends came to 14 bases. CDR3 coding DNA: TGTGCCAGCAGCGTAGGTCTAGGTCTGGGGTACAATGAGCAGTTCTTC. Its protein product is CASSVGLGLGYNEQFF.

This clonotype was found many times. The chain combines TRBV5-6 with TRBJ2-7, with TRBD1 matching over 12 bases. Germline values: CDR1 SGHDT, CDR2 YYEEEE. CDR3 length: 15 residues. V gave up 0 bases and J gave up 5 bases; unmatched junction bases: 3. The CDR3 here is CASSLAGTGGHEQYF. CDR3 nucleotide sequence: TGTGCCAGCAGCTTGGCAGGGACAGGGGGCCACGAGCAGTACTTC.

The rearrangement links TRBV12-3 or TRBV12-4 to TRBJ2-7; D is perhaps TRBD1 or TRBD2 (5 bases each). The CDR3 has 14 residues. V shed 2 bases and J shed 6 bases, with 14 bases lying between them. The CDR3 DNA reads TGTGCCAGCAGTTTAATTGGGGGTCGGGGCGAGCAGTACTTC. Its translation: CASSLIGGRGEQYF.

The sample holds many counts of this clonotype. The chain employs TRBV7-9 and TRBJ1-2; no definite D call. Germline V gene sequence: CDR1 SEHNR, CDR2 FQNEAQ (reference sequence). Trimming pared 2 bases from V and 0 bases from J, leaving 4 bases between. This CDR3 comprises 13 residues. DNA for the CDR3: TGTGCCAGCAGCTTACTGACTAACTATGGCTACACCTTC. As protein: CASSLLTNYGYTF.

The table lists this clonotype with many counts. V and J are TRBV5-1 and TRBJ2-5; 15 positions match TRBD2. V dropped 4 bases and J dropped 5; count of bases not matched to a gene: 9. The CDR3 consists of 17 residues. CDR1 is SGHRS and CDR2 is YFSETQ in the germline V gene. The CDR3 loop is CASSDGLAGGPGETQYF. CDR3 nucleotide sequence: TGCGCCAGCAGCGACGGACTAGCGGGGGGGCCGGGGGAGACCCAGTACTTC.

This clonotype was observed many times. The chain joins TRBV6-5 to TRBJ1-6; D may be TRBD1 (6 bases). Germline CDR1 and CDR2: MNHEY and SVGAGI. The CDR3 runs 14 residues. The V end lost 3 bases, the J end lost 8 bases, and 11 bases lay between the germline ends. CDR3 nucleotide sequence: TGTGCCAGCAGTTATTTGGCAGGGGATTCACCCCTCCACTTT. Its protein product is CASSYLAGDSPLHF.

This clonotype was found many times. The chain recombines TRBV5-1 with TRBJ2-7; either TRBD1 or TRBD2 may supply D (5 bases each). CDR3 length: 13 amino acids. V was trimmed by 1 base and J by 4 bases, leaving 9 bases between them. Germline CDR1 SGHRS, CDR2 YFSETQ. This CDR3 is CASSLSGRYEQYF. The CDR3 region has the DNA TGCGCCAGCAGCTTGTCAGGGAGATACGAGCAGTACTTC.

At least ten counts were recorded for this clonotype. The V and J genes are TRBV20-1 and TRBJ2-5, with TRBD2 as a possible D gene (7 bases). Germline V CDR1 and CDR2: DFQATT, SNEGSKA (reference sequence). The CDR3 has 14 residues. Trimming pared 3 bases from V and 5 bases from J, leaving 16 bases between. The CDR3 region is CSASRGGAGETQYF. The CDR3, as DNA: TGCAGTGCTAGCCGAGGGGGGGCGGGGGAGACCCAGTACTTC.

The chain carries TRBV12-3 or TRBV12-4 and TRBJ1-4; 7 nucleotides line up with TRBD1. CDR3 length: 14 amino acids. V shed 2 bases and J 7 bases; nucleotides not matched to a gene: 4. CDR3 amino acids: CASSLQGVSEKLFF. DNA for the CDR3: TGTGCCAGCAGTTTACAGGGGGTTAGTGAAAAACTGTTTTTT.

At least ten counts were recorded for this clonotype. This chain links TRBV14 with TRBJ2-7; D remains ambiguous. V lost 1 base, J lost 3 bases, and 10 bases lay in between. This CDR3 is built from 14 residues. Germline CDR1 and CDR2: SGHDN and FVKESK. The CDR3 region has the DNA TGTGCCAGCAGCCAAGGTGCGTTCCGCTACGAGCAGTACTTC. Its protein product is CASSQGAFRYEQYF.

This clonotype was counted at least ten times. The V and J genes are TRBV6-5 and TRBJ1-3, with TRBD1 matching over 7 bases. CDR1 MNHEY and CDR2 SVGAGI come from the germline V gene. V trimming: 8 bases; J trimming: 0 bases; junction bases outside the gene matches: 4. CDR3 length: 14 amino acids. The CDR3 spells CASEDRNSGNTIYF. In DNA form, the CDR3 reads TGTGCCAGCGAGGACAGGAACTCTGGAAACACCATATATTTT.

This clonotype was seen repeatedly, ten times or more. This chain's CDR3 is CASSPLGKSSYNSPLHF. DNA of the CDR3: TGTGCCAGCAGCCCCCTAGGGAAAAGCTCCTATAATTCACCCCTCCACTTT. The rearrangement joins TRBV7-2 to TRBJ1-6; no definite D call. This CDR3 has 17 amino acids. The germline V and J ends were trimmed by 5 bases and 0 bases, with 14 bases remaining between them. Germline V CDR1 and CDR2: SGHTA, FQGNSA.

This clonotype was found many times. The chain employs TRBV9 and TRBJ1-2; D is uncertain. The CDR3 has 11 amino acids. The V end was cut by 4 bases, the J end by 7 bases, with 8 bases between. Germline CDR1 and CDR2: SGDLS and YYNGEE. CDR3 region: CASSKEGGYTF. The DNA of the CDR3 is TGTGCCAGCAGCAAAGAGGGTGGCTACACCTTC.

On this clonotype itself: A much bigger clone sits one base away, suggesting this may be a read error. The gene calls are TRBV20-1 and TRBJ1-5; 9 bases fit TRBD1. The trim removed 8 bases at V and 6 bases at J, leaving 2 bases unmatched. This CDR3 contains 11 residues. Germline V gives CDR1 DFQATT, CDR2 SNEGSKA (reference sequence). The DNA for the CDR3 is TGCAGTACAGGGGGCCTTCAGCCCCAGCATTTT. This translates into CSTGGLQPQHF.

This clonotype was seen many times. The chain joins TRBV5-1 to TRBJ2-7; 10 bases map to TRBD2. Trimming removed 0 bases from V and 3 bases from J; junction bases left unmatched: 3. Per the germline V gene, CDR1 is SGHRS and CDR2 is YFSETQ. The CDR3 extends over 15 amino acids. The CDR3 DNA reads as TGCGCCAGCAGCTTGGGGCTAGCGGGGGACTACGAGCAGTACTTC. Amino acids: CASSLGLAGDYEQYF.

This clonotype was picked up many times. The chain carries TRBV12-3 or TRBV12-4 and TRBJ2-1, with unresolved D. V gave up 9 bases and J gave up 0 bases, with 12 bases separating them. The CDR3 has 14 residues. The CDR3 region is CASIMGSSYNEQFF. CDR3 coding DNA: TGTGCCAGTATAATGGGTAGCTCCTACAATGAGCAGTTCTTC.

This clonotype was picked up many times. V usage is TRBV19 and J usage is TRBJ2-6, with D possibly TRBD2 on 5 matching bases. Per germline, CDR1 LNHDA and CDR2 SQIVND (reference sequence). V was pared by 1 base and J by 8 bases, with 9 bases between. The CDR3 covers 14 residues. Written as DNA, the CDR3 is TGTGCCAGTAGTATAGGCCGAGGGACCAACGTCCTGACTTTC. It yields the protein CASSIGRGTNVLTF.

The J gene is TRBJ2-2, the V gene TRBV28; D not certain. Trimming stripped 8 bases from V and 4 bases from J, with 14 bases between. The CDR3 covers 14 residues. Germline CDR1 reads MDHEN; CDR2 reads SYDVKM. CDR3 sequence: CASSLTGSTGELFF. Written as DNA, the CDR3 is TGTGCCAGCTCCCTCACCGGAAGCACCGGGGAGCTGTTTTTT.

In regard to this clonotype: A much larger clone is a single base away; this may be a read error. CDR3 DNA sequence: TGTGCCAGCAGTTTATCGTTCCTCCAGAACACTGAAGATTTCTTT. This translates into CASSLSFLQNTEDFF. The V gene is TRBV27, the J gene TRBJ1-1, with no clear D. CDR1 is MNHEY and CDR2 is SMNVEV in the germline V gene (reference sequence). The CDR3 runs to 15 residues.

This clonotype was counted only a few times. The chain uses TRBV5-6 and TRBJ1-3; 8 bases fit TRBD1. Trimming removed 7 bases from V and 0 bases from J; junction bases left unmatched: 9. Per the germline V gene, CDR1 is SGHDT and CDR2 is YYEEEE. The CDR3 sequence is 16 residues long. CDR3 region: CASRLRTGRSGNTIYF. The CDR3 DNA is TGTGCCAGCCGACTAAGGACAGGGCGCTCTGGAAACACCATATATTTT.

This clonotype has ten or more counts. The chain has TRBV18 and TRBJ1-1, with D maybe TRBD1 (5 bases). V gave up 2 bases and J gave up 1 base, with 11 bases separating them. CDR3 length equals 15 residues. Germline assignment: CDR1 KGHSH and CDR2 LQKENI. This CDR3 is CASSPSGGGNTEAFF. For the CDR3, the DNA is TGTGCCAGCTCACCATCGGGGGGGGGGAACACTGAAGCTTTCTTT. Combining the CDR3 with reference TRBV18 and TRBJ1-1 gives the whole variable domain NAGVMQNPRHLVRRRGQEARLRCSPMKGHSHVYWYRQLPEEGLKFMVYLQKENIIDESGMPKERFSAEFPKEGPSILRIQQVVRGDSAAYFCASSPSGGGNTEAFFGQGTRLTVV.

This clonotype was observed many times. V usage is TRBV5-1 and J usage is TRBJ2-3; D might be TRBD2 (6 bases). CDR1 is SGHRS, CDR2 YFSETQ, per germline. The CDR3 spans 15 residues. The ends were cut back, 0 bases at V and 5 bases at J, with 13 bases in the middle. In nucleotides, the CDR3 is TGCGCCAGCAGCTTGGGTATAGCGGAGGGAGATACGCAGTATTTT. Residues: CASSLGIAEGDTQYF.

This clonotype was seen a handful of times. The V call is TRBV5-5, the J call TRBJ1-4, with 7 positions matching TRBD1. The CDR3 spans 14 residues. J lost 7 bases, V lost 3 bases, and 6 bases had no gene match. CDR1 is SGHKS, CDR2 YYEKEE, per germline (reference sequence). The CDR3: CASSSDRVGEKLFF. The CDR3 DNA reads as TGTGCCAGCAGCTCCGACAGGGTCGGTGAAAAACTGTTTTTT.

The table lists this clonotype with many counts. DNA for the CDR3: TGTGCCAGCAGCGCCCACTCACTTAGGGACACCATATATTTT. Translating it yields CASSAHSLRDTIYF. This chain uses TRBV9 with TRBJ1-3; D is undetermined. The germline V gene has CDR1 SGDLS and CDR2 YYNGEE. V gave up 3 bases and J gave up 8 bases, with 15 bases separating them. CDR3 length equals 14 residues.

This clonotype was recorded at least ten times. The chain combines TRBV5-1 with TRBJ2-1, with D hard to call. The V gene's germline CDR1 is SGHRS and CDR2 YFSETQ. The ends were cut back, 2 bases at V and 0 bases at J, with 12 bases in the middle. CDR3 length: 16 amino acids. In DNA, the CDR3 is TGCGCCAGCAGCTTCGGTCTAAGGAGCTCCTACAATGAGCAGTTCTTC. Amino acid sequence: CASSFGLRSSYNEQFF.

This clonotype appeared a single time. With a much larger clone just one base away, this may be a read error. The chain uses TRBV7-2 and TRBJ2-1, with 7 positions matching TRBD1. Germline CDR1 is SGHTA and CDR2 is FQGNSA. This CDR3 comprises 19 residues. Trimming removed 1 base from V and 0 bases from J; junction bases left unmatched: 12. The CDR3 nucleotides are TGTGCCAGCAGCTTAGGAGGTCAGCAGGGGGTTAGCTCCTACAATGAGCAGTTCTTC. Amino acid sequence: CASSLGGQQGVSSYNEQFF.

This clonotype was seen ten or more times. The chain couples TRBV20-1 to TRBJ2-2; 10 bases fit TRBD2. V shed 5 bases and J 4 bases; nucleotides not matched to a gene: 10. The length of the CDR3 is 16 residues. Looked up from germline, CDR1 is DFQATT and CDR2 is SNEGSKA (reference sequence). The CDR3 is CSAPRAGGRLTGELFF. The CDR3 nucleotides read TGCAGTGCTCCGAGAGCGGGGGGGCGTCTCACCGGGGAGCTGTTTTTT.

This sequence joins TRBV10-1 and TRBJ2-7; D unresolved. CDR1 and CDR2 from the germline V gene are WNHNN and SYGVQD (reference sequence). V shed 3 bases and J shed 2 bases, with 8 bases lying between them. The CDR3 is 13 amino acids. The CDR3 region has the DNA TGCGCCAGCAGTGACGACGGTCCCTACGAGCAGTACTTC. Translated, it gives CASSDDGPYEQYF.

At least ten counts were recorded for this clonotype. The V gene is TRBV20-1, the J gene TRBJ2-5; 9 bases are a match to TRBD2. The CDR3 has 14 residues. After removal of 2 bases from V and 3 bases from J, the junction contained 4 bases not matched to a gene. The germline CDR1 and CDR2 sequences are DFQATT and SNEGSKA (reference sequence). CDR3 nucleotides: TGCAGTGCTAGAATCGGCGGGGGGGAAGAGACCCAGTACTTC. Protein: CSARIGGGEETQYF.

This clonotype was seen repeatedly, ten times or more. CDR3 coding DNA: TGTGCCAGCAGAAAAACTGGGACAGGGGCCAACAATGAGCAGTTCTTC. It specifies CASRKTGTGANNEQFF. This chain joins TRBV12-3 or TRBV12-4 and TRBJ2-1; 10 nucleotides align to TRBD1. After removal of 6 bases from V and 5 bases from J, the junction contained 10 bases not matched to a gene. The CDR3 runs 16 residues.

This clonotype showed up many times. The gene calls are TRBV28 and TRBJ1-6; TRBD1 matches at 9 bases. The germline V gene encodes CDR1 MDHEN and CDR2 SYDVKM. Losses at the gene ends were 8 bases for V and 7 bases for J; bases not matched to a gene: 9. The CDR3 consists of 15 residues. The CDR3 protein is CASRLWDRENSPLHF. The CDR3 DNA is TGTGCCAGCCGCCTATGGGACAGGGAGAATTCACCCCTCCACTTT.